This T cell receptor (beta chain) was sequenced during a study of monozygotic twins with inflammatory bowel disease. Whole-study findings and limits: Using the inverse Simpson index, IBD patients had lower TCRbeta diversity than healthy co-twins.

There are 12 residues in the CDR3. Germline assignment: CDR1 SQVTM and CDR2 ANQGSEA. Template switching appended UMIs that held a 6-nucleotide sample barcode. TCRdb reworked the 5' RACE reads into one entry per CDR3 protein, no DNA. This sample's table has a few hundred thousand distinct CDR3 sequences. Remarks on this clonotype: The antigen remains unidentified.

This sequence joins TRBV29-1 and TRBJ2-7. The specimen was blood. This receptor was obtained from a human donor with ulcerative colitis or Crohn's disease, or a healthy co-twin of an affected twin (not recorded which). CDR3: CSVEGDSYEQYF.